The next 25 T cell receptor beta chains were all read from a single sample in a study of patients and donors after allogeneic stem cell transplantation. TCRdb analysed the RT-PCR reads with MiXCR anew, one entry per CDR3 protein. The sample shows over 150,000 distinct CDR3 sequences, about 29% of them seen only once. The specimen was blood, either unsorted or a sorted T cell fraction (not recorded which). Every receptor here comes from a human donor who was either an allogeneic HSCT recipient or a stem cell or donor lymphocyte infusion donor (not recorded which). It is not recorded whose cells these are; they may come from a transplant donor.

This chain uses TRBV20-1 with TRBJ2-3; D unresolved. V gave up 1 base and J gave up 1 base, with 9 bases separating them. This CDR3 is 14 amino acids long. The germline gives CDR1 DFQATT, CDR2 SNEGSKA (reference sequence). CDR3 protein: CSARGTMRTDTQYF. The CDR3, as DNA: TGCAGTGCTAGAGGGACCATGCGCACAGATACGCAGTATTTT.

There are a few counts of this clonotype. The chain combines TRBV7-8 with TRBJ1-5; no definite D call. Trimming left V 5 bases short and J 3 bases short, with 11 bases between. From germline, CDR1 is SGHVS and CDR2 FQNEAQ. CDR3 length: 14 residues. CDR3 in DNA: TGTGCCAGCAGCACCCGACGGAACAATCAGCCCCAGCATTTT. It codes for CASSTRRNNQPQHF.

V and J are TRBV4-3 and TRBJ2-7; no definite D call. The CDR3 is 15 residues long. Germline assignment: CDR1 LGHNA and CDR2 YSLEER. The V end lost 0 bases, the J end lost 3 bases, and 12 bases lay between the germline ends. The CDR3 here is CASSQERAWIYEQYF. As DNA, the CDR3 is TGCGCCAGCAGCCAAGAACGAGCATGGATCTACGAGCAGTACTTC.

The CDR3 DNA reads as TGTGCCAGCAGTTTCGGTACTAGCTCCTACGAGCAGTACTTC. The encoded protein is CASSFGTSSYEQYF. V and J are TRBV12-3 or TRBV12-4 and TRBJ2-7; D is perhaps TRBD2 (5 bases). The CDR3 contains 14 residues. V lost 3 bases and J lost 0, with 9 bases in between.

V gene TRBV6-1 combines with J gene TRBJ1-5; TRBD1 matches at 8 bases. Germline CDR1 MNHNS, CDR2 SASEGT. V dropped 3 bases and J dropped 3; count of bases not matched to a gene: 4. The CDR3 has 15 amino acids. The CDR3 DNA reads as TGTGCCAGCAGTGAGGGGACAGGCTACAATCAGCCCCAGCATTTT. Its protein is CASSEGTGYNQPQHF.

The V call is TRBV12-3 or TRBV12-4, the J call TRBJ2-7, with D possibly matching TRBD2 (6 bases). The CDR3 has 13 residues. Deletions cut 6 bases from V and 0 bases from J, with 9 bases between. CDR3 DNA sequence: TGTGCCAGCAGCATGGACTACTCCTACGAGCAGTACTTC. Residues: CASSMDYSYEQYF.

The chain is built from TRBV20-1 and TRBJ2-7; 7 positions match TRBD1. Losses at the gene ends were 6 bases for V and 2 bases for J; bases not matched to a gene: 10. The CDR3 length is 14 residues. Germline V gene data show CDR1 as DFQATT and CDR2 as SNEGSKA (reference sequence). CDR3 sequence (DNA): TGCAGTGCGGGACAGCCCGGTAGGGCCTACGAGCAGTACTTC. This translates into CSAGQPGRAYEQYF.

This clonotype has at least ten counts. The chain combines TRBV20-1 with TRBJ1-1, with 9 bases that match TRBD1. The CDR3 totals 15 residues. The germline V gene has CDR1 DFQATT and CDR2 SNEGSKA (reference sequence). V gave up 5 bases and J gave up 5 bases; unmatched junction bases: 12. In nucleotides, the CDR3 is TGCAGTGCTGCCGGACAGGGGACGGGGTGGACTGAAGCTTTCTTT. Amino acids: CSAAGQGTGWTEAFF.

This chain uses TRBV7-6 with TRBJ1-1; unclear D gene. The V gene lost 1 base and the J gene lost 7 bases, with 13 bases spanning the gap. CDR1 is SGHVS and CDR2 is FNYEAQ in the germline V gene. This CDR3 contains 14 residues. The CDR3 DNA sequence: TGTGCCAGCAGCTTAGTGGCCGTGCGGGGTGAAGCTTTCTTT. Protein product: CASSLVAVRGEAFF.

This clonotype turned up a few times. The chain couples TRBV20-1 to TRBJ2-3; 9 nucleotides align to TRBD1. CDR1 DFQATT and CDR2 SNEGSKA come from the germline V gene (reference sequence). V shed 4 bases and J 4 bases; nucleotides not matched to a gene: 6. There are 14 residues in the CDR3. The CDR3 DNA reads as TGCAGTGCTATCCCGGGACAGGGTTCAGATACGCAGTATTTT. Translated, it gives CSAIPGQGSDTQYF.

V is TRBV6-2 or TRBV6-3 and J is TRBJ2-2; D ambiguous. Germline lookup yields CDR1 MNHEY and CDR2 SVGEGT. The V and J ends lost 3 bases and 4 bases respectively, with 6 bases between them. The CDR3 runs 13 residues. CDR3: CASSYHFTGELFF. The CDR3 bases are TGTGCCAGCAGTTATCATTTCACCGGGGAGCTGTTTTTT.

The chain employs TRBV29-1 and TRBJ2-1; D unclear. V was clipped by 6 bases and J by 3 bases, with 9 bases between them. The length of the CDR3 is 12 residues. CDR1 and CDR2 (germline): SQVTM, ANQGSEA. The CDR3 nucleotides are TGCAGCGTCGGGCTTGACTACAATGAGCAGTTCTTC. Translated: CSVGLDYNEQFF.

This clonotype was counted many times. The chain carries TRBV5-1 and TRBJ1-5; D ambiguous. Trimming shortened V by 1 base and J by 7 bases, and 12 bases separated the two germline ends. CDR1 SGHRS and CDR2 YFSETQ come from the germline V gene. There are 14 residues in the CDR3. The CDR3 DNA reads TGCGCCAGCAGCTTGTCTGGGAGTGGACAGCCCCAGCATTTT. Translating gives CASSLSGSGQPQHF. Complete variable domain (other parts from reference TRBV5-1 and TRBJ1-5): KAGVTQTPRYLIKTRGQQVTLSCSPISGHRSVSWYQQTPGQGLQFLFEYFSETQRNKGNFPGRFSGRQFSNSRSEMNVSTLELGDSALYLCASSLSGSGQPQHFGDGTRLSIL.

The DNA of the CDR3 is TGTGCCAGCCGGATGGATGGGGAAAAACTGTTTTTT. Translating it yields CASRMDGEKLFF. The V call is TRBV2, the J call TRBJ1-4; D is unresolved. The germline gives CDR1 SNHLY, CDR2 FYNNEI. The CDR3 loop spans 12 amino acids. The V end lost 8 bases, the J end lost 8 bases, and 12 bases lay between the germline ends.

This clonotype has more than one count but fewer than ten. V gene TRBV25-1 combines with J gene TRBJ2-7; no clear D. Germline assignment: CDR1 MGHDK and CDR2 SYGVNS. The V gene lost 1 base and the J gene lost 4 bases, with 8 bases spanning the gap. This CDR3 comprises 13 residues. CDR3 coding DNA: TGTGCCAGCAGTGAATGGCCTTTTTACGAGCAGTACTTC. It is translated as CASSEWPFYEQYF.

As DNA, the CDR3 is TGTGCCAGCACCGAGGGGCCCTACTCCTACGAGCAGTACTTC. Residues: CASTEGPYSYEQYF. V and J are TRBV6-5 and TRBJ2-7; D is tentatively TRBD1 or TRBD2 (5 bases each). Trimming stripped 7 bases from V and 0 bases from J, with 13 bases between. Looked up from germline, CDR1 is MNHEY and CDR2 is SVGAGI. The CDR3 totals 14 residues.

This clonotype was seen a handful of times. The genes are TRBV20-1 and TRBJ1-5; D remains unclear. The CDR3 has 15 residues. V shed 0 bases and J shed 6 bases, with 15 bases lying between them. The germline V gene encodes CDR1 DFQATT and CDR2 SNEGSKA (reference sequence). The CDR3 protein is CSARDLGNGAQPQHF. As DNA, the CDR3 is TGCAGTGCTAGAGATCTTGGCAATGGAGCTCAGCCCCAGCATTTT.

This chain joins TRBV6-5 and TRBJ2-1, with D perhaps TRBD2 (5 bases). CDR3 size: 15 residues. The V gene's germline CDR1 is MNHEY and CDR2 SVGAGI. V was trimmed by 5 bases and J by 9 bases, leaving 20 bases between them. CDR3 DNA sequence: TGTGCCAGCAGTAAGAGAGAGGGCCGAACCGGTGAGCAGTTCTTC. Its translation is CASSKREGRTGEQFF.

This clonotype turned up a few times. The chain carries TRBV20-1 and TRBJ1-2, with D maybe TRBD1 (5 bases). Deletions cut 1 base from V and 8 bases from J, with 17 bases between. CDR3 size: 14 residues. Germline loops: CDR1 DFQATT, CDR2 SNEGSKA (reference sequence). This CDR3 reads CSARGLSRVIGYTF. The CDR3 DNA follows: TGCAGTGCTAGAGGACTATCCAGGGTTATCGGCTACACCTTC.

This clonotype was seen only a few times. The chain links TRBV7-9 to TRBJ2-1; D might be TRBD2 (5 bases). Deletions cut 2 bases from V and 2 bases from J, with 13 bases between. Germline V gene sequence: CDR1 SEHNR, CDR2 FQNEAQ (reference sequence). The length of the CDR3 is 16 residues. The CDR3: CASSLMGASPYNEQFF. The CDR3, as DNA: TGTGCCAGCAGCTTAATGGGTGCTAGCCCCTACAATGAGCAGTTCTTC.

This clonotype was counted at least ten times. The DNA of the CDR3 is TGCAGCGTCGCGACACTTTACACTGAAGCTTTCTTT. It translates to CSVATLYTEAFF. The chain joins TRBV29-1 to TRBJ1-1, with D unresolved. The ends were cut back, 6 bases at V and 3 bases at J, with 11 bases in the middle. The CDR3 totals 12 residues. Germline V gene data show CDR1 as SQVTM and CDR2 as ANQGSEA.

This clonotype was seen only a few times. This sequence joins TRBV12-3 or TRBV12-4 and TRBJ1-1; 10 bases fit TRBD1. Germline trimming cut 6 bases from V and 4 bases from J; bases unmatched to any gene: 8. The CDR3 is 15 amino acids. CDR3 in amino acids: CASSRDRGPITEAFF. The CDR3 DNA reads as TGTGCCAGCAGCAGAGACAGGGGGCCTATCACTGAAGCTTTCTTT.

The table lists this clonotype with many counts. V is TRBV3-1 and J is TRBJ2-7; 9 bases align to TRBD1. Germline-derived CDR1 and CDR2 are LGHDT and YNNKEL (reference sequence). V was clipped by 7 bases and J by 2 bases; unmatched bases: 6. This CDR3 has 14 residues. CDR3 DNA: TGTGCCAGCACTTCGGACAGGGGACCCTACGAGCAGTACTTC. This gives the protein CASTSDRGPYEQYF.

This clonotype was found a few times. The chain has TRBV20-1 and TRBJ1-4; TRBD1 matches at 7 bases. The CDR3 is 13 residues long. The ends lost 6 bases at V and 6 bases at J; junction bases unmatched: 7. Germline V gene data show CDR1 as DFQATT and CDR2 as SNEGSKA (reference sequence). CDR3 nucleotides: TGCAGTGCAGCAGGGGGAGTAGATGAAAAACTGTTTTTT. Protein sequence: CSAAGGVDEKLFF.

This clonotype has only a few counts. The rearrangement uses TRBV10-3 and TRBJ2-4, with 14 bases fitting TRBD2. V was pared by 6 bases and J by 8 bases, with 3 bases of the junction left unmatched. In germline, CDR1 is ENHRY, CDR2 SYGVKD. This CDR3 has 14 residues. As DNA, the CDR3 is TGTGCCATCAGCGGGACTAGCGGGAGCGACATTCAGTACTTC. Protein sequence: CAISGTSGSDIQYF.